A selection of T cell receptor beta chains follows, all from one sample in a study of blood T cell repertoires in COVID-19. Method: immunoSEQ multiplex PCR; TCRdb's copy keeps in-frame clones and lacks some. Of tens of thousands of clones listed, about 81% are singletons. Sequenced material: peripheral blood. The receptors here all came from a human donor in a cohort sampled during active COVID-19. Each CDR3 is given with its conserved first and last residue. Fields, in order: D gene, V gene, J gene, clone size, CDR3 protein, CDR3 DNA. A D gene is named only where the DNA matches it firmly. The size of a clone is reported for some rows only, either as once, few or many, or as a class for expanded clones.

D: .
V: TRBV11-2
J: TRBJ2-5
size: .
CDR3: CASSPVRAGGETQYF
DNA: TGTGCCAGCAGCCCAGTGAGGGCAGGAGGAGAGACCCAGTACTTC

D: TRBD2
V: TRBV4-1
J: TRBJ2-1
size: once
CDR3: CASSHRGGYNEQFF
DNA: TGCGCCAGCAGCCATCGGGGGGGATACAATGAGCAGTTCTTC

D: TRBD1
V: TRBV7-6
J: TRBJ1-4
size: .
CDR3: CASSSTGGGEKLFF
DNA: TGTGCCAGCAGCTCCACAGGGGGTGGTGAAAAACTGTTTTTT

D: .
V: TRBV18
J: TRBJ1-1
size: .
CDR3: CASSPSIQGTSEAFF
DNA: TGTGCCAGCTCACCATCGATACAGGGTACAAGTGAAGCTTTCTTT

D: .
V: TRBV5-1
J: TRBJ1-4
size: .
CDR3: CASSLNNRVGEKLFF
DNA: TGCGCCAGCAGCTTGAACAACAGGGTTGGCGAAAAACTGTTTTTT

D: TRBD1
V: TRBV30
J: TRBJ1-5
size: .
CDR3: CAWSEQGDKGASQPQHF
DNA: TGTGCCTGGAGTGAACAGGGGGATAAGGGGGCGAGTCAGCCCCAGCATTTT

D: .
V: TRBV6-4
J: TRBJ1-1
size: few
CDR3: CASSPFGGNTEAFF
DNA: TGTGCCAGCAGCCCCTTTGGAGGGAACACTGAAGCTTTCTTT

D: TRBD1
V: TRBV18
J: TRBJ1-5
size: once
CDR3: CASSPGTDPSNQPQHF
DNA: TGTGCCAGCTCACCCGGGACAGACCCCAGCAATCAGCCCCAGCATTTT

D: .
V: TRBV10-3
J: TRBJ2-5
size: few
CDR3: CAISRGKETQYF
DNA: TGTGCCATCAGTAGGGGGAAAGAGACCCAGTACTTC

D: .
V: TRBV10-3
J: TRBJ2-5
size: .
CDR3: CAISESRRWAETQYF
DNA: TGTGCCATCAGTGAGTCCCGAAGGTGGGCAGAGACCCAGTACTTC

D: .
V: TRBV4-1
J: TRBJ2-1
size: once
CDR3: CASSQPYGGQANEQFF
DNA: TGCGCCAGCAGCCAACCCTACGGGGGGCAGGCTAATGAGCAGTTCTTC

D: .
V: TRBV14
J: TRBJ2-3
size: few
CDR3: CASSQGVQRSTDTQYF
DNA: TGTGCCAGCAGCCAAGGAGTCCAGAGGAGCACAGATACGCAGTATTTT

D: TRBD1
V: TRBV2
J: TRBJ1-5
size: .
CDR3: CASRGTGGAMGQPQHF
DNA: TGTGCCAGCAGGGGTACAGGGGGCGCGATGGGCCAGCCCCAGCATTTT

D: TRBD2
V: TRBV2
J: TRBJ2-1
size: .
CDR3: CASRPGTSVYNEQFF
DNA: TGTGCCAGCAGGCCCGGGACTAGCGTCTACAATGAGCAGTTCTTC

D: TRBD1
V: TRBV5-5
J: TRBJ1-5
size: .
CDR3: CASSLEGQGNQPQHF
DNA: TGTGCCAGCAGCTTGGAGGGACAGGGGAATCAGCCCCAGCATTTT

D: TRBD2
V: TRBV7-2
J: TRBJ2-3
size: .
CDR3: CASSRSSGGTDTQYF
DNA: TGTGCCAGCAGCCGCTCTAGCGGGGGAACAGATACGCAGTATTTT

D: .
V: TRBV9
J: TRBJ1-1
size: .
CDR3: CASVGRGNTEAFF
DNA: TGTGCCAGCGTCGGGCGGGGGAACACTGAAGCTTTCTTT

D: .
V: TRBV2
J: TRBJ1-6
size: .
CDR3: CASRAEGELPLHF
DNA: TGTGCCAGCAGAGCTGAAGGGGAATTGCCCCTCCACTTT

D: .
V: TRBV5-4
J: TRBJ2-3
size: .
CDR3: CASSLRRSTDTQYF
DNA: TGTGCCAGCAGCCTCCGGAGGAGCACAGATACGCAGTATTTT

D: .
V: TRBV5-1
J: TRBJ1-5
size: few
CDR3: CASSPGQSNQPQHF
DNA: TGCGCCAGCAGCCCAGGACAGAGCAATCAGCCCCAGCATTTT

D: TRBD1
V: TRBV6-5
J: TRBJ1-3
size: .
CDR3: CASRQGISGNTIYF
DNA: TGTGCCAGCAGACAGGGGATATCTGGAAACACCATATATTTT

D: .
V: TRBV20-1
J: TRBJ1-2
size: .
CDR3: CSASPTGSNGYTF
DNA: TGCAGTGCTAGTCCGACAGGTTCCAATGGCTACACCTTC

D: .
V: TRBV2
J: TRBJ1-2
size: few
CDR3: CASSGTYDNYGYTF
DNA: TGTGCCAGCAGTGGGACTTATGATAACTATGGCTACACCTTC

D: TRBD2
V: TRBV10-3
J: TRBJ2-1
size: .
CDR3: CAISDGRGYDNEQFF
DNA: TGTGCCATCAGTGATGGGCGGGGGTATGACAATGAGCAGTTCTTC

D: .
V: TRBV7-6
J: TRBJ1-6
size: .
CDR3: CASSLAGRNNSPLHF
DNA: TGTGCCAGCAGCTTAGCGGGGCGGAATAATTCACCCCTCCACTTT

D: .
V: TRBV7-2
J: TRBJ2-2
size: .
CDR3: CASSLVWQGLLFF
DNA: TGTGCCAGCAGCTTAGTGTGGCAGGGGTTATTGTTTTTT

D: .
V: TRBV2
J: TRBJ2-3
size: .
CDR3: CASSGRWARTDTQYF
DNA: TGTGCCAGCAGTGGTAGGTGGGCCCGCACAGATACGCAGTATTTT

D: .
V: TRBV7-8
J: TRBJ2-1
size: .
CDR3: CASSAPQGFYEQFF
DNA: TGTGCCAGCAGCGCTCCCCAGGGTTTCTATGAGCAGTTCTTC

D: .
V: TRBV28
J: TRBJ1-6
size: .
CDR3: CASRGRGEDLPHLHF
DNA: TGTGCCAGCAGGGGCCGGGGGGAGGACTTGCCGCACCTCCACTTT

D: .
V: TRBV5-6
J: TRBJ2-7
size: .
CDR3: CASSLAGPHEQYF
DNA: TGTGCCAGCAGCTTGGCAGGGCCCCACGAGCAGTACTTC

D: TRBD1
V: TRBV10-1
J: TRBJ1-4
size: .
CDR3: CASSDDRGRVLFF
DNA: TGCGCCAGCAGTGATGACAGGGGGCGCGTACTGTTTTTT

D: TRBD1
V: TRBV5-6
J: TRBJ1-6
size: few
CDR3: CASSGRQGARNSPLHF
DNA: TGTGCCAGCAGCGGGAGACAGGGGGCTCGGAATTCACCCCTCCACTTT

D: TRBD2
V: TRBV7-9
J: TRBJ2-5
size: .
CDR3: CASSSGLAEETQYF
DNA: TGTGCCAGCAGCTCGGGACTAGCGGAAGAGACCCAGTACTTC

D: .
V: TRBV6-5
J: TRBJ1-1
size: .
CDR3: CASELSQGMNTEAFF
DNA: TGTGCCAGCGAGCTGTCACAGGGAATGAACACTGAAGCTTTCTTT